This record covers a single T cell receptor beta chain. Its antigen remains unidentified. Time point meaning: pre-treatment sample, taken before nivolumab and TIL therapy. The tumor samples were excised metastases, mostly pleural nodules or supraclavicular lymph nodes. Tumor harvest preceded PD-1/PD-L1 blockade, followed by nivolumab treatment. The data are from a study of TIL therapy for anti-PD-1-resistant metastatic lung cancer. Study conclusions and caveats: Many TIL product clones were absent from baseline tumor, suggesting clonal contraction.

Looked up from germline, CDR1 is LNHNV and CDR2 is YYDKDF (reference sequence). The germline V and J ends were trimmed by 4 bases and 6 bases, with 16 bases remaining between them. The CDR3 contains 16 residues. This was the immunoSEQ v3 assay. Each library reached 2 million or so read pairs, or 5-6 million at deep level. Repertoires were generated with immunoSEQ multiplex PCR, while TCRdb's copy carries only in-frame clones and drops some. The table includes thousands of clones, roughly two thirds detected once. The sequence was collected from a person aged 25-85 years with non-small cell lung cancer. The V and J genes are TRBV15 and TRBJ1-6; a weak D match, TRBD1 (5 bases). The sample in question was tumor tissue, obtained at baseline. The CDR3 DNA sequence: TGTGCCACCAGCACCTTAGGGGATCCCATTAATTCACCCCTCCACTTT. As protein: CATSTLGDPINSPLHF.